The text below deals with one TCR beta chain. What it binds is not known. The data were obtained in a study of cytomegalovirus exposure and HLA in healthy donors. This CDR3 comprises 15 residues. Germline assignment: CDR1 WSHSY and CDR2 SAAADI. V dropped 2 bases and J dropped 6 bases, with 13 bases sitting between them. Study-wide results and caveats: Clonal expansion was found to be greater in HLA-associated TCR beta chains than in equally common others in a later analysis.

The PCR employed 60 Vbeta primers together with 13 Jbeta primers. TCRdb keeps only in-frame clones here, not all; method: immunoSEQ multiplex PCR. The top ten hold 0.65% of the sample, which has 190,000 or so clones, approximately 80% seen once. The specimen sequenced was PBMCs. The chain carries TRBV10-2 and TRBJ1-4; TRBD1 might be the D (5 bases). The receptor comes from a boy younger than 18 in good health and CMV-seronegative. The CDR3 here is CASSEGAVGYEKLFF. For the CDR3, the DNA is TGCGCCAGCAGTGAGGGGGCGGTGGGCTATGAAAAACTGTTTTTT.